These T cell receptor beta chains were read from a single sample in a study of identical twins. TCRdb itself ran the 5' RACE reads through MiXCR, one entry per CDR3 protein. The sample consists of 1,800,000 or so distinct CDR3 sequences, 25% to 35% of them appearing once. The sample comprised cord blood. All receptors derive from a newborn girl in good health. Both conserved end residues are part of each CDR3. The D gene is left open where the match is weak. Clone size is given for some rows only: seen once, a few or many times, or a class if the clone is expanded.

d_call	v_call	clone_size	j_call	cdr3_aa	cdr3_nt
TRBD2	TRBV20-1	.	TRBJ2-4	CSARGLAGIYLKNIQYF	TGCAGTGCTAGGGGCCTAGCGGGAATCTATCTCAAAAACATTCAGTACTTC
TRBD1	TRBV7-2	.	TRBJ2-1	CASSKRGTGGINEQFF	TGTGCCAGCAGTAAGCGAGGGACAGGGGGAATCAATGAGCAGTTCTTC
TRBD2	TRBV10-2	few	TRBJ2-1	CASSENGGAYNEQFF	TGCGCCAGCAGTGAGAACGGGGGGGCCTACAATGAGCAGTTCTTC
TRBD2	TRBV11-1	.	TRBJ2-3	CASSLVREAPDTQYF	TGTGCCAGCAGCTTAGTCCGGGAGGCCCCAGATACGCAGTATTTT
.	TRBV5-1	.	TRBJ2-7	CASSLDYSYNEQYF	TGCGCCAGCAGCTTGGACTACTCCTACAATGAGCAGTACTTC
.	TRBV7-2	.	TRBJ2-7	CASSLNAVSYEQYF	TGTGCCAGCAGCTTAAACGCAGTGTCCTACGAGCAGTACTTC
.	TRBV20-1	.	TRBJ2-7	CSASREVTYEQYF	TGCAGTGCTAGCCGGGAAGTTACCTACGAGCAGTACTTC
TRBD2	TRBV4-1	.	TRBJ2-1	CASSQDVKAGARNEQFF	TGCGCCAGCAGCCAAGATGTTAAAGCGGGAGCGAGGAATGAGCAGTTCTTC
TRBD1	TRBV7-6	few	TRBJ2-7	CASSPRGGQGLYEQYF	TGTGCCAGCAGCCCACGGGGGGGACAGGGGCTCTACGAGCAGTACTTC
TRBD2	TRBV29-1	.	TRBJ2-1	CSVEVPSGFQFYNEQFF	TGCAGCGTTGAGGTTCCTAGCGGTTTTCAATTTTACAATGAGCAGTTCTTC
TRBD1	TRBV28	few	TRBJ2-4	CASSERTGKNIQYF	TGTGCCAGCAGCGAAAGGACAGGGAAAAACATTCAGTACTTC
.	TRBV18	few	TRBJ1-6	CASSPSPRADSPLHF	TGTGCCAGCTCACCATCCCCAAGGGCCGATTCACCCCTCCACTTT
.	TRBV20-1	few	TRBJ2-5	CSARDRRGFPQETQYF	TGCAGTGCTAGAGATAGGAGGGGCTTCCCTCAAGAGACCCAGTACTTC
.	TRBV7-9	.	TRBJ1-3	CASSLSRGPGNTIYF	TGTGCCAGCAGCTTATCTCGGGGACCTGGAAACACCATATATTTT
.	TRBV4-1	.	TRBJ2-2	CASSQGPQTGELFF	TGCGCCAGCAGCCAAGGTCCCCAAACCGGGGAGCTGTTTTTT
TRBD2	TRBV6-1	.	TRBJ2-7	CASRRQRGLAGLTYEQYF	TGTGCCAGCAGGAGACAGAGAGGACTAGCGGGCCTAACCTACGAGCAGTACTTC
.	TRBV4-1	.	TRBJ2-5	CASSQEGPGPNEQYF	TGCGCCAGCAGCCAAGAGGGTCCAGGCCCCAATGAGCAGTACTTC
.	TRBV24-1	few	TRBJ2-3	CATSDLERDTQYF	TGTGCCACCAGTGATTTGGAAAGGGATACGCAGTATTTT
TRBD2	TRBV18	.	TRBJ2-3	CASSPSTSGVWADTQYF	TGTGCCAGCTCACCCTCAACTAGCGGGGTATGGGCAGATACGCAGTATTTT
TRBD2	TRBV7-2	.	TRBJ2-1	CASSPSTLTSGRNNEQFF	TGTGCCAGCAGCCCATCGACGCTGACTAGCGGGAGAAACAATGAGCAGTTCTTC
.	TRBV29-1	many	TRBJ2-5	CSVLTRSQETQYF	TGCAGCGTTCTAACTAGGTCGCAAGAGACCCAGTACTTC
.	TRBV30	.	TRBJ2-3	CAWLRPRDNTDTQYF	TGTGCCTGGCTAAGACCTCGGGACAACACAGATACGCAGTATTTT
.	TRBV21-1	.	TRBJ2-7	CASSKGQGAHYEQYF	TGTGCCAGCAGCAAAGGACAGGGGGCTCACTACGAGCAGTACTTC
TRBD2	TRBV28	.	TRBJ2-7	CASSLVGGSKQYF	TGTGCCAGCAGTTTAGTGGGAGGGAGCAAGCAGTACTTC
.	TRBV20-1	.	TRBJ1-5	CSGDRKNQPQHF	TGCAGTGGTGACAGGAAAAATCAGCCCCAGCATTTT
.	TRBV2	.	TRBJ2-4	CAGGTHEIAKNIQYF	TGTGCCGGAGGTACACATGAGATAGCCAAAAACATTCAGTACTTC
TRBD2	TRBV4-1	.	TRBJ2-7	CASSPLPGLPGNEQYF	TGCGCCAGCAGCCCATTACCGGGACTACCTGGGAATGAGCAGTACTTC
.	TRBV7-9	.	TRBJ1-1	CASSLNRQGTEAFF	TGTGCCAGCAGCTTAAACAGGCAAGGCACTGAAGCTTTCTTT
TRBD2	TRBV10-3	.	TRBJ2-2	CAISVLGTSGRGSGELFF	TGTGCCATCAGCGTACTAGGGACTAGCGGGAGGGGCTCCGGGGAGCTGTTTTTT
TRBD1	TRBV6-6	.	TRBJ1-2	CASKRAGGNYGYTF	TGTGCCAGCAAGAGGGCAGGGGGTAACTATGGCTACACCTTC
TRBD2	TRBV4-1	.	TRBJ2-7	CASSRRTSGNYEQYF	TGCGCCAGCAGCCGGAGGACTAGCGGAAACTACGAGCAGTACTTC
TRBD2	TRBV4-1	.	TRBJ2-1	CASSQGLAIGEQFF	TGCGCCAGCAGCCAAGGACTAGCCATAGGGGAGCAGTTCTTC
.	TRBV20-1	few	TRBJ2-1	CSARSQTSSYNEQFF	TGCAGTGCCAGAAGTCAGACTAGCTCCTACAATGAGCAGTTCTTC
TRBD2	TRBV7-2	.	TRBJ2-7	CASSFAGTSGIEQYF	TGTGCCAGCAGCTTCGCCGGGACTAGCGGGATCGAGCAGTACTTC
TRBD2	TRBV12-3/TRBV12-4	few	TRBJ2-1	CASSLVFTSGMDEQFF	TGTGCCAGCAGTTTAGTTTTCACTAGCGGGATGGATGAGCAGTTCTTC
TRBD1	TRBV10-3	few	TRBJ1-2	CAISGTKGADYGYTF	TGTGCCATCAGTGGGACGAAGGGGGCGGACTATGGCTACACCTTC
TRBD1	TRBV3-1	few	TRBJ1-2	CASSQDLRGPNYGYTF	TGTGCCAGCAGCCAAGATTTGAGGGGGCCTAACTATGGCTACACCTTC
.	TRBV29-1	.	TRBJ1-4	CSVEAEGLGNEKLFF	TGCAGCGTTGAAGCCGAAGGGTTGGGGAATGAAAAACTGTTTTTT
.	TRBV19	.	TRBJ1-1	CASSIDGDMNTEAFF	TGTGCCAGTAGTATCGACGGTGACATGAACACTGAAGCTTTCTTT
.	TRBV20-1	.	TRBJ1-6	CSARVAGVGSPLHF	TGCAGTGCTAGAGTGGCAGGGGTTGGTTCACCCCTCCACTTT
TRBD2	TRBV30	.	TRBJ2-7	CAWSVGLGGYEQYF	TGTGCCTGGAGTGTGGGACTAGGGGGTTACGAGCAGTACTTC
TRBD1	TRBV20-1	few	TRBJ1-2	CSARGQGRDYGYTF	TGCAGTGCTAGGGGACAGGGGAGGGACTATGGCTACACCTTC
.	TRBV3-1	.	TRBJ1-4	CASSQVPGGTNEKLFF	TGTGCCAGCAGCCAAGTACCGGGGGGGACTAATGAAAAACTGTTTTTT